The rows below give T cell receptor beta chains drawn from one sample of a study of control samples from healthy donors and cancer patients. Some clones are missing from TCRdb's copy, which holds only in-frame ones; the method was immunoSEQ multiplex PCR. Of more than 85,000 clones listed, approximately 90% were seen once; the top ten hold about 4.7%. Sequencing was performed on blood. The origin of the receptors is a human donor in good health. The donor label of this sample is uncertain. The CDR3 runs from the conserved cysteine through the conserved F or W. Each record gives: V gene, clone size, CDR3 protein. Only some rows state a clone size, as once, few, many or a class for expanded clones.

v_gene: TRBV5-4; abundance: few; CDR3aa: CASTSGQGTDTQYF
v_gene: TRBV10-3; abundance: NA; CDR3aa: CAISESGKNTEAFF
v_gene: TRBV18; abundance: NA; CDR3aa: CASSPTVLNTEAFF
v_gene: TRBV5-6; abundance: NA; CDR3aa: CASSFVQANYGYTF
v_gene: TRBV11-2; abundance: NA; CDR3aa: CASRRPRTGSTGELFF
v_gene: TRBV2; abundance: once; CDR3aa: CASSVLGNEQFF
v_gene: TRBV7-2; abundance: NA; CDR3aa: CASSHGGGASLYNEQFF
v_gene: TRBV9; abundance: NA; CDR3aa: CARWQRLNHSNQPQHF
v_gene: TRBV11-3; abundance: NA; CDR3aa: CASSLGGGSYNEQFF
v_gene: TRBV5-1; abundance: NA; CDR3aa: CASSWDSPNYGYTF
v_gene: TRBV6-1; abundance: NA; CDR3aa: CASSDSMGASPLHF
v_gene: TRBV11-2; abundance: NA; CDR3aa: CASSLGSAAGAGAFF
v_gene: TRBV6-2/TRBV6-3; abundance: NA; CDR3aa: CASSYGQGNSPLHF
v_gene: TRBV12-3/TRBV12-4; abundance: few; CDR3aa: CATRQGASYEQYF
v_gene: TRBV5-1; abundance: NA; CDR3aa: CASSLGGTYNQPQHF
v_gene: TRBV6-5; abundance: NA; CDR3aa: CASRFWSVDEQFF
v_gene: TRBV19; abundance: NA; CDR3aa: CASSGSIYSNQPQHF
v_gene: TRBV7-3; abundance: NA; CDR3aa: CASSLEANAGYTF
v_gene: TRBV11-2; abundance: NA; CDR3aa: CASSPSVDIKNIQYF
v_gene: TRBV9; abundance: NA; CDR3aa: CASSVSGSQETQYF
v_gene: TRBV5-8; abundance: NA; CDR3aa: CASSLGGFYNEQFF
v_gene: TRBV5-1; abundance: NA; CDR3aa: CASSPRDRSTEAFF
v_gene: TRBV4-1; abundance: NA; CDR3aa: CASSPRTGGQPQHF
v_gene: TRBV24-1; abundance: NA; CDR3aa: CATSVGLAGLNEQFF
v_gene: TRBV6-6; abundance: NA; CDR3aa: CATTLAGAGNTIYF
v_gene: TRBV18; abundance: NA; CDR3aa: CASSPDTQYF
v_gene: TRBV7-7; abundance: NA; CDR3aa: CASSSGRSTDTQYF
v_gene: TRBV16; abundance: NA; CDR3aa: CASSQSQRGRGDTQYF
v_gene: TRBV4-2; abundance: NA; CDR3aa: CASSQDSVSTGEQYF
v_gene: TRBV6-5; abundance: NA; CDR3aa: CASRIRTQNTEAFF
v_gene: TRBV27; abundance: NA; CDR3aa: CASSSPAGATGELFF
v_gene: TRBV3-1/TRBV3-2; abundance: NA; CDR3aa: CASSPMRTGKRGTEAFF
v_gene: TRBV5-5; abundance: NA; CDR3aa: CASSLGWSGSYEQYF